A single T cell receptor beta chain is shown here with its context. This sample was included in a study of shared T cell receptors in the human thymus. The assay was immunoSEQ multiplex PCR, and TCRdb's table has in-frame clones only and misses some. The sample holds hundreds of thousands of clones; over 75% are singletons and the top ten take 0.0094%. CDR3 length equals 16 residues. Trimming cost V 5 bases and J 3 bases; bases outside gene matches: 10. Germline V CDR1 and CDR2: MDHEN, SYDVKM. These data were also filed under a second study, of human thymus T cells. From that paper: Each of the donors was a healthy Finnish infant who was undergoing open corrective cardiac surgery for congenital heart defects. Thymic resections from corrective heart surgery supplied the tissue. Gene usage (both V and J) appeared biased in thymic and blood repertoires. There were highly overlapping thymic repertoires among unrelated individuals, as related research reported.

The chain combines TRBV28 with TRBJ2-3, with 8 bases aligning to TRBD2. This receptor was taken from a boy in the first two years of life with a congenital heart defect. The specimen sequenced was thymocytes. CDR3 nucleotides: TGTGCCAGCAGTAGTTCACGACGGGGGGGTACAGATACGCAGTATTTT. Translation: CASSSSRRGGTDTQYF.